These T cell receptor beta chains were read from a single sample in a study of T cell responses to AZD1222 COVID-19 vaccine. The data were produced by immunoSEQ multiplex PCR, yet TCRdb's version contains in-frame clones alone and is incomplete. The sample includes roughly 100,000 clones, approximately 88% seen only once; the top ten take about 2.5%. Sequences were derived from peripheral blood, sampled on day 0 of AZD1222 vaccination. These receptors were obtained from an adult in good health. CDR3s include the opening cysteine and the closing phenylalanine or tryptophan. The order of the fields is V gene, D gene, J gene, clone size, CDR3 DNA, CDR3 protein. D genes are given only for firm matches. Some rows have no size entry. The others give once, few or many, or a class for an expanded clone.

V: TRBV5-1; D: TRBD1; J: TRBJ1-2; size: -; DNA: TGCGCCAGCAAGGGAGGGGGCGCTTGGACCGGCTACACCTTC; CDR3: CASKGGGAWTGYTF
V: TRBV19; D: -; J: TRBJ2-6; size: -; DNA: TGTGCCAGTAGTACCCGGGACGTAAACGTCCTGACTTTC; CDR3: CASSTRDVNVLTF
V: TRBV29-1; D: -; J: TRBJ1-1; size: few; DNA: TGCAGCGTTGTCAATTTGTTTGGGACGGTAAACACTGAAGCTTTCTTT; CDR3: CSVVNLFGTVNTEAFF
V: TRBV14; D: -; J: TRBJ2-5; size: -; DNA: TGTGCCAGCAGCCGCCGGGGGGCCGGAGAGACCCAGTACTTC; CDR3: CASSRRGAGETQYF
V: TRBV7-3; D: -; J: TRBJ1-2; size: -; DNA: TGTGCCAGCAGCCCTGGGGTTTCAAACTATGGCTACACCTTC; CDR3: CASSPGVSNYGYTF
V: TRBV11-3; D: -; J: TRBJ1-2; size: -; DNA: TGTGCCAGCAGCCTATCTGAGAGCTATGGCTACACCTTC; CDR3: CASSLSESYGYTF
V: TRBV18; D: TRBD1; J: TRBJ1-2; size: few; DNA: TGTGCCAGCTCACCACCTACAGGGGCTAACTATGGCTACACCTTC; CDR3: CASSPPTGANYGYTF
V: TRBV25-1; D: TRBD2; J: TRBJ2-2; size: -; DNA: TGTGCCAGCAGTGCATCGACTAGCGGGGGGCCCACCGGGGAGCTGTTTTTT; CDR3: CASSASTSGGPTGELFF
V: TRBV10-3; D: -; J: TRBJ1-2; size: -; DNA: TGTGCCACGTCCCCGGGACAAGTAGACTATGGCTACACCTTC; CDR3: CATSPGQVDYGYTF
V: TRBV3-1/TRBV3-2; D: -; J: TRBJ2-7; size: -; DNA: TGTGCCAGCAGCCAAGGGATAGGAGAGCAGTACTTC; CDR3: CASSQGIGEQYF
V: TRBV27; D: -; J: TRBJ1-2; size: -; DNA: TGTGCCAGCAGTTTAATCCCCAAGGATTTCTATGGCTACACCTTC; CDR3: CASSLIPKDFYGYTF
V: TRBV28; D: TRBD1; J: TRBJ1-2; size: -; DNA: TGTGCCAGCAGGGAAGGGGGCAACTATGGCTACACCTTC; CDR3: CASREGGNYGYTF
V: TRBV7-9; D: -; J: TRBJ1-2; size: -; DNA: TGTGCCAGCAGTCGCGACAACGGGATGTATGGCTACACCTTC; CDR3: CASSRDNGMYGYTF
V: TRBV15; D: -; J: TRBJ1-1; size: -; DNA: TGTGCCACCAGCAAAGGCCCTGCCACTGAAGCTTTCTTT; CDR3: CATSKGPATEAFF
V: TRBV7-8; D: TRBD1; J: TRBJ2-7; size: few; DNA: TGTGCCAGCAGCCTATTGGGACAGTCCTACGAGCAGTACTTC; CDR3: CASSLLGQSYEQYF
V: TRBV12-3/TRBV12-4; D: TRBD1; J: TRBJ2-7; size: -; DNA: TGTGCCAGCGGGGACAGTCCCTACGAGCAGTACTTC; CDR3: CASGDSPYEQYF
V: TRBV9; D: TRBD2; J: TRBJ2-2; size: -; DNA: TGTGCCAGCAGCCTAGCGGCGAACACCGGGGAGCTGTTTTTT; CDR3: CASSLAANTGELFF
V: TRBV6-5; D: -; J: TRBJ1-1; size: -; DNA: TGTGCCAGCAGCAGCCGTCTGAACACTGAAGCTTTCTTT; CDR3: CASSSRLNTEAFF
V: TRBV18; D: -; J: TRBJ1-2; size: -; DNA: TGTGCCAGCTCACCAGTTAGAGGGGGAGACAACTATGGCTACACCTTC; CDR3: CASSPVRGGDNYGYTF
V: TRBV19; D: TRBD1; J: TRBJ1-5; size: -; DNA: TGTGCCAGTAGTATCTTTGGGGCCACAGGGGGAGGCCAGCCCCAGCATTTT; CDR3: CASSIFGATGGGQPQHF
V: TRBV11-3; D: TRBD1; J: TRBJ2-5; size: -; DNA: TGTGCCAGCTGTCTTGGGACAGGCGGGACGACCCAGTACTTC; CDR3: CASCLGTGGTTQYF
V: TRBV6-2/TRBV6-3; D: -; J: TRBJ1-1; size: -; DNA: TGTGCCAGCAGTCAGGCTCTCGGGGGGCCCCTCGTTAACACTGAAGCTTTCTTT; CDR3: CASSQALGGPLVNTEAFF
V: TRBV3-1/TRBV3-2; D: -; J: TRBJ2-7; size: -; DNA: TGTGCCAGCAGCCCCCGGACGCCACCCTACGAGCAGTACTTC; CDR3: CASSPRTPPYEQYF
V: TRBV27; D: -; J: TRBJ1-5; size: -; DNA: TGTGCCAGCAGTTTGGGGGGAATACACAATCAGCCCCAGCATTTT; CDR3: CASSLGGIHNQPQHF
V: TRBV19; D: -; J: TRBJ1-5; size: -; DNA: TGTGCCAGTACCATAGAGGGTCCAGGGGAGCCCCAGCATTTT; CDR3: CASTIEGPGEPQHF
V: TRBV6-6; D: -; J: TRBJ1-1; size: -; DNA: TGTGCCAGCAGTTACTCGGGGGTTGTATCTGAAGCTTTCTTT; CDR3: CASSYSGVVSEAFF
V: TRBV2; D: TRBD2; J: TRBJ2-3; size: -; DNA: TGTGCCAGCAGTGCAAGCGGGAGGCGGGATACGCAGTATTTT; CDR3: CASSASGRRDTQYF
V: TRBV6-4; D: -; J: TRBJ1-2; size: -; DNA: TGTGCCAGCAGTGTGACAGCGAACTATGGCTACACCTTC; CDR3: CASSVTANYGYTF
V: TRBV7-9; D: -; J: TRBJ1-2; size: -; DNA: TGTGCCAGCAGCTTCACACAGGGTACTGGCTACACCTTC; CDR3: CASSFTQGTGYTF
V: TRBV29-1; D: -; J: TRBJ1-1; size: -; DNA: TGCAGCGTCGGACGGGGGGCCACTGAAGCTTTCTTT; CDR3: CSVGRGATEAFF
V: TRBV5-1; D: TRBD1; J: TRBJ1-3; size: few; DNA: TGCGCCAGCAGCCCAGGACAGGGGGGAAACACCATATATTTT; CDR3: CASSPGQGGNTIYF
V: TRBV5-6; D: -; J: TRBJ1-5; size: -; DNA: TGTGCCAGCAGCTTGGGCACAGCTGGACAGCCCCAGCATTTT; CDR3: CASSLGTAGQPQHF
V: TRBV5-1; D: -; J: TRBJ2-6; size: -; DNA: TGCGCCAGCAGCTTGGGGGGGGCGGGAGCCAACGTCCTGACTTTC; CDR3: CASSLGGAGANVLTF
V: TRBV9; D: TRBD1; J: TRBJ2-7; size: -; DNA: TGTGCCAGCAGCCCCAGGACAGGCAGGCCCGAGCAGTACTTC; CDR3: CASSPRTGRPEQYF
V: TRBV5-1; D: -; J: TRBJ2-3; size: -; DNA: TGCGCCAGCAGCTTGGATGGGGGGGATACGCAGTATTTT; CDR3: CASSLDGGDTQYF
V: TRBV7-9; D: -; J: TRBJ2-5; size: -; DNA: TGTGCCAGCACCTCTACCGTGGCGGGCAAGGAGACCCAGTACTTC; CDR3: CASTSTVAGKETQYF
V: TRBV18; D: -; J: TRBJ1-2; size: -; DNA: TGTGCCAGCTCACCATCGACAGGACAACTCTATGGCTACACCTTC; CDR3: CASSPSTGQLYGYTF
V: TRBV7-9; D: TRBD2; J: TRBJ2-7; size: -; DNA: TGTGCCAGCAGCTTAATAGCGTACAGCGGGGCCTCCTACGAGCAGTACTTC; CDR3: CASSLIAYSGASYEQYF
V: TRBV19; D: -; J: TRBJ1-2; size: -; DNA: TGTGCCAGTAGTGAGATACCCCCATACTATGGCTACACCTTC; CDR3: CASSEIPPYYGYTF
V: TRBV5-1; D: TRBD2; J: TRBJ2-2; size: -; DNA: TGCGCCAGCAGCATGACTAGCGGGAGTCCGGAGCTGTTTTTT; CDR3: CASSMTSGSPELFF
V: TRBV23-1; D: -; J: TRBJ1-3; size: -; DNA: TGCGCCAGCAGTCAATCAAACTCCAGGTGCTCTGGAAACACCATATATTTT; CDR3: CASSQSNSRCSGNTIYF
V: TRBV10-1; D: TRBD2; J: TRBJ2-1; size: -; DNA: TGCGCCAGCAGTGGCGGACTAGCGGGAAGAAATGAGCAGTTCTTC; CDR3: CASSGGLAGRNEQFF
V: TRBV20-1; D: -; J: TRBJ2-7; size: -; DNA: TGCAGTGCTAGTCGGGACCAAAATACGAGGGCAGACTTC; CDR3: CSASRDQNTRADF
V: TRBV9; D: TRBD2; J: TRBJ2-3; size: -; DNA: TGTGCCAGGCCGGGACTAGCGGCATATAGCACAGATACGCAGTATTTT; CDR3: CARPGLAAYSTDTQYF
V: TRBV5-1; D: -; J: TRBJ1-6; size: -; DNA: TGCGCCAGCAGCTTGGCCGGGCCGGAAAATAATTCACCCCTCCACTTT; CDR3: CASSLAGPENNSPLHF
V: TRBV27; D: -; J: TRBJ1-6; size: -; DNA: TGTGCCAGCAGTTTATCGAGGGCGTATAATTCACCCCTCCACTTT; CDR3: CASSLSRAYNSPLHF
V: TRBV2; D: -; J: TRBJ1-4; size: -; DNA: TGTGCCAGCAGCGCAGAATTTAATGAAAAACTGTTTTTT; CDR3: CASSAEFNEKLFF
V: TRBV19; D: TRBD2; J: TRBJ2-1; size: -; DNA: TGTGCCAGCCATAGCGGGGAGTACAATGAGCAGTTCTTC; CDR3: CASHSGEYNEQFF
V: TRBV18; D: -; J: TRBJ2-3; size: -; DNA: TGTGCCAGCTCACCGAGTCTCACAGATACGCAGTATTTT; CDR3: CASSPSLTDTQYF
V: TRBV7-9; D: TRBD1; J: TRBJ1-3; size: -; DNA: TGTGCCAGCAGCTTGGGGACAGGGCCCTACTCTGGAAACACCATATATTTT; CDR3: CASSLGTGPYSGNTIYF
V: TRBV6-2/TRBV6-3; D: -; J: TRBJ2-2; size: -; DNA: TGTGCCAGCAGTCTTACAGGGACGAACACCGGGGAGCTGTTTTTT; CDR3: CASSLTGTNTGELFF